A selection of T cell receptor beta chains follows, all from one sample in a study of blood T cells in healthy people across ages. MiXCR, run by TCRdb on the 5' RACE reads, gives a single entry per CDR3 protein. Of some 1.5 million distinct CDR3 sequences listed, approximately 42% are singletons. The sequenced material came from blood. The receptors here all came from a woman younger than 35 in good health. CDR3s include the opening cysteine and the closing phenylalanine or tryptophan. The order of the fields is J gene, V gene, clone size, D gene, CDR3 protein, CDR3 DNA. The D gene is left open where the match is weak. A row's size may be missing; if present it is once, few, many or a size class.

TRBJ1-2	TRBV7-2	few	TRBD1	CASRADRAYGYTF	TGTGCCAGCAGGGCCGACAGGGCCTATGGCTACACCTTC
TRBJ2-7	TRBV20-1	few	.	CSASMPGESYEQYF	TGCAGTGCTAGTATGCCAGGGGAATCCTACGAGCAGTACTTC
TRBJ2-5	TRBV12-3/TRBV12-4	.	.	CASSFARGEETQYF	TGTGCCAGCAGTTTTGCCAGGGGGGAAGAGACCCAGTACTTC
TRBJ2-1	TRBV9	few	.	CASSPRDSGDYNEQFF	TGTGCCAGCAGCCCTCGCGATAGCGGAGACTACAATGAGCAGTTCTTC
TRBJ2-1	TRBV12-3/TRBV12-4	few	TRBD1	CASSQTGGYNEQFF	TGTGCCAGCAGTCAGACAGGGGGCTACAATGAGCAGTTCTTC
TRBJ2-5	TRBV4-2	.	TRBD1	CASSQDWGTGVRQETQYF	TGTGCCAGCAGCCAAGATTGGGGGACAGGGGTTCGCCAAGAGACCCAGTACTTC
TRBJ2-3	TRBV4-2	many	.	CASSQYSGSTDTQYF	TGTGCCAGCAGCCAATATAGCGGTAGCACAGATACGCAGTATTTT
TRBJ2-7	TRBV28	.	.	CASSFIGRDYEQYF	TGTGCCAGCAGTTTCATCGGGAGAGACTACGAGCAGTACTTC
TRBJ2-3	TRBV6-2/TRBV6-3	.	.	CASRRQKATDTQYF	TGTGCCAGCAGAAGACAGAAGGCGACAGATACGCAGTATTTT
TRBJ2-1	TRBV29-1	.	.	CSQNWGNEQFF	TGCAGCCAAAACTGGGGGAATGAGCAGTTCTTC
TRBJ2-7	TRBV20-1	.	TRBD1	CSAHWTGYEQYF	TGCAGTGCCCACTGGACAGGCTACGAGCAGTACTTC
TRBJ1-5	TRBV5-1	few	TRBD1	CASSFGDRANQPQHF	TGCGCCAGCAGCTTTGGGGACAGGGCGAATCAGCCCCAGCATTTT
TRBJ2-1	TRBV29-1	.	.	CSVEDGGNEQFF	TGCAGCGTCGAGGACGGAGGTAATGAGCAGTTCTTC
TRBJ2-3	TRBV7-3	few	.	CASSQGRGSDTQYF	TGTGCCAGCAGCCAAGGGCGGGGATCAGATACGCAGTATTTT
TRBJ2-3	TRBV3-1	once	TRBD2	CASSPPPSGPPRYF	TGTGCCAGCAGCCCCCCGCCTAGCGGGCCTCCACGGTATTTT
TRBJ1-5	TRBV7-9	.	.	CASSLAIRDSNQPQHF	TGTGCCAGCAGCTTAGCGATCCGGGATAGCAATCAGCCCCAGCATTTT
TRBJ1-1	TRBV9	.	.	CASSPREGVNTEAFF	TGTGCCAGCAGCCCCAGGGAGGGGGTGAACACTGAAGCTTTCTTT
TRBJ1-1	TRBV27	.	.	CASSRTAGFEAFF	TGTGCCAGCAGCCGGACGGCTGGGTTTGAAGCTTTCTTT
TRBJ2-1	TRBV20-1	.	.	CSAMSVDGSVFYNEQFF	TGCAGTGCTATGAGTGTGGATGGGTCAGTCTTTTACAATGAGCAGTTCTTC
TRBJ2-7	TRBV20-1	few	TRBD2	CSAPSGSSREQYF	TGCAGTGCCCCTAGCGGTTCCTCTCGAGAGCAGTACTTC
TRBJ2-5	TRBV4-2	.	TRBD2	CASSQPGLAGELETQYF	TGTGCCAGCAGCCAACCGGGACTAGCGGGAGAATTAGAGACCCAGTACTTC
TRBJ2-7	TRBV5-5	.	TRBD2	CASSWGLAVTYEQYF	TGTGCCAGCAGTTGGGGACTAGCGGTTACCTACGAGCAGTACTTC
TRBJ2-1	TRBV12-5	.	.	CASGLGQLGYEQFF	TGTGCTAGTGGTTTGGGACAGTTAGGCTATGAGCAGTTCTTC
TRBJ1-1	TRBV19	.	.	CASTERAGLNTEAFF	TGTGCCAGTACCGAAAGGGCAGGGTTGAACACTGAAGCTTTCTTT
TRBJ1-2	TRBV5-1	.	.	CASSFGSGDLIGGYTF	TGCGCCAGCAGCTTCGGGTCAGGCGACCTAATCGGGGGCTACACCTTC
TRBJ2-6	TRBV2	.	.	CASSDRAPTGANVLTF	TGTGCCAGCAGTGACAGGGCCCCAACAGGGGCCAACGTCCTGACTTTC
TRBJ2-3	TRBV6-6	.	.	CASTHPGTDTQYF	TGTGCCAGCACCCACCCAGGAACAGATACGCAGTATTTT
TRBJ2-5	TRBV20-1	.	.	CSARGRAGYNEQYF	TGCAGTGCCCGGGGCCGGGCGGGTTACAATGAGCAGTACTTC
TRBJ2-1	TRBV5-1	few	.	CASSRQSQDNEQFF	TGCGCCAGCAGTCGCCAGTCCCAAGACAATGAGCAGTTCTTC
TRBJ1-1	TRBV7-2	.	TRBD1	CASSPTGGSRRNTEAFF	TGTGCCAGCAGCCCCACAGGGGGCAGTCGTCGGAACACTGAAGCTTTCTTT
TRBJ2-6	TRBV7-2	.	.	CASSLDSSGADVLTF	TGTGCCAGCAGCTTAGACAGCTCTGGGGCCGACGTCCTGACTTTC
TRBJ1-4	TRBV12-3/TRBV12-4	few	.	CASSSRLSATGEKLFF	TGTGCCAGCAGTTCACGCTTGTCGGCTACGGGTGAAAAACTGTTTTTT
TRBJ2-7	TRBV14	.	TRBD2	CASSQGTSGRWYEQYF	TGTGCCAGCAGCCAAGGGACTAGCGGGAGGTGGTACGAGCAGTACTTC
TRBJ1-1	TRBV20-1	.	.	CSALQGPAGTEAFF	TGCAGTGCCCTTCAGGGCCCAGCGGGCACTGAAGCTTTCTTT
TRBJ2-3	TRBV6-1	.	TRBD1	CASSENGRGLSTDTQYF	TGTGCCAGCAGTGAAAACGGCAGGGGGCTAAGCACAGATACGCAGTATTTT
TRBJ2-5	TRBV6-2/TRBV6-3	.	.	CANSYRRATETQYF	TGTGCCAACAGTTACCGGAGAGCGACAGAGACCCAGTACTTC
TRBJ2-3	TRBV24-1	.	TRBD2	CATSDSLPGLADTQYF	TGTGCCACCAGTGACTCCCTCCCCGGACTAGCAGATACGCAGTATTTT
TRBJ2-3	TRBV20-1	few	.	CSASQTGGRDTQYF	TGCAGTGCTAGCCAGACAGGTGGGAGGGATACGCAGTATTTT
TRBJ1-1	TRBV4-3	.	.	CASSQASGGPDSFF	TGCGCCAGCAGCCAAGCTAGTGGGGGACCGGACTCTTTCTTT
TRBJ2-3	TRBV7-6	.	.	CASGLDSGTYTDTQYF	TGTGCCAGCGGCTTGGACAGCGGAACCTACACAGATACGCAGTATTTT
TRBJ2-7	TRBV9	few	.	CASSSRTIPYEQYF	TGTGCCAGCAGCTCCCGGACAATTCCCTACGAGCAGTACTTC
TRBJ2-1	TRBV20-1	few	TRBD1	CSASRDRGWNEQFF	TGCAGTGCTAGTAGGGACAGGGGTTGGAATGAGCAGTTCTTC
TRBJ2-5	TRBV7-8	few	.	CASSNPGTKRETQYF	TGTGCCAGCAGCAATCCGGGTACAAAACGGGAGACCCAGTACTTC